The clone carrying this T cell receptor (beta chain) was seen only once. The entry originates in a study of blood T cell repertoires in COVID-19. Across the study: PBMCs, B-cell-depleted T cells, or T cells provided the cDNA or gDNA that made up the material.

CDR1 and CDR2 from the germline V gene are MGHRA and YSYEKL. Between the trimmed V and J ends, which lost 0 bases and 4 bases, there was a span of 12 bases. This CDR3 is built from 15 residues. Data came from immunoSEQ multiplex PCR; TCRdb stores just in-frame clones and leaves some out. This sample has approximately 340,000 clones, with about 86% found just once. The sample consisted of peripheral blood. The clonotype comes from a man aged 30-40 years with active or convalescent COVID-19. The rearrangement joins TRBV4-1 to TRBJ1-2, with TRBD1 as a possible D gene (5 bases). CDR3 bases: TGCGCCAGCAGCCAAGAAACAGGCAGGATCTATGGCTACACCTTC. This codes for CASSQETGRIYGYTF.